This is a list of T cell receptor beta chains from one sample in a study of blood T cell repertoires in COVID-19. Clones were read by immunoSEQ multiplex PCR, and TCRdb kept only the in-frame ones, dropping some. The table has some 250,000 clones, roughly 90% seen once. The sequenced sample consisted of peripheral blood. The receptors were gathered from a woman aged 25 to 45 with acute or convalescent COVID-19. Both conserved end residues are part of each CDR3. The D gene is left open where the match is weak.

d_gene,j_gene,v_gene,CDR3aa,CDR3nt
NA,TRBJ1-1,TRBV4-3,CASSQEGTYTEAFF,TGCGCCAGCAGCCAAGAGGGCACCTACACTGAAGCTTTCTTT
NA,TRBJ1-1,TRBV6-5,CASSYNGNTEAFF,TGTGCCAGCAGTTACAACGGGAACACTGAAGCTTTCTTT
TRBD2,TRBJ2-2,TRBV11-3,CASSLAIAGWNTGELFF,TGTGCCAGCAGCTTAGCCATAGCGGGGTGGAACACCGGGGAGCTGTTTTTT
NA,TRBJ2-3,TRBV7-9,CASSLGRTRGQDTQYF,TGTGCCAGCAGCTTGGGTAGAACCAGGGGTCAAGATACGCAGTATTTT
TRBD2,TRBJ2-1,TRBV19,CASSTTSGSWNEQFF,TGTGCCAGTAGTACCACTAGCGGGAGCTGGAATGAGCAGTTCTTC
NA,TRBJ1-2,TRBV4-2,CASSQDLRGSYGYTF,TGTGCCAGCAGCCAAGATTTGCGAGGGAGCTATGGCTACACCTTC
NA,TRBJ1-2,TRBV7-2,CASSARQRKSYGYTF,TGTGCCAGCAGCGCCCGACAGAGAAAATCCTATGGCTACACCTTC
TRBD2,TRBJ2-1,TRBV5-1,CATSKEASGKHEQFF,TGCGCCACCAGTAAAGAGGCTAGCGGGAAGCATGAGCAGTTCTTC
TRBD2,TRBJ2-1,TRBV4-2,CASSQVPAGANEQFF,TGTGCCAGCAGCCAAGTCCCAGCGGGAGCCAATGAGCAGTTCTTC
TRBD2,TRBJ2-2,TRBV11-3,CASSLSSGRRGTGELFF,TGTGCCAGCAGCTTATCTAGCGGGAGACGGGGCACCGGGGAGCTGTTTTTT